This entry concerns a single TCR beta chain. Sample-barcoded 5' priming and a J-beta primer mix drove a second PCR of roughly 7 to 11 cycles. TCRdb independently ran MiXCR on the 5' RACE reads; one entry per CDR3 protein. The sample has about 840,000 distinct CDR3 sequences, around 29% seen once; the top ten hold about 10%. These data belong to a study of blood T cells in healthy people across ages. The CDR3 spans 16 residues. Germline assignment: CDR1 LGHNA and CDR2 YSLEER. The V and J ends lost 3 bases and 8 bases, in that order; junction bases with no gene match: 14. These data are also associated with another study on T cells of mothers and their children. That work adds: The people who donated were a few healthy Caucasian mothers and their six children.

Sequencing was carried out using blood. This TCR was sampled from a woman in her 40s in good health. The J gene is TRBJ1-2, the V gene TRBV4-3; TRBD1 agrees at 8 bases. The CDR3 DNA reads as TGCGCCAGCAGCCATCATCTGGCCGGACAGGGCGGGGGCTACACCTTC. It encodes CASSHHLAGQGGGYTF.